This T cell receptor beta chain was retrieved from a study of beta chain features in type 1 diabetes. Study summary: All samples yielded some 100,000,000 examined sorted cells. Study-level results: The naive, central memory and Treg TCRB repertoires of patients appeared to be more similar to one another than those of healthy donors.

The authors reverse transcribed all of the isolated RNA, so sequencing captured expressed TCRB transcripts. Naive, central memory and regulatory T cell samples produced a mean of about 4 million reads. The repertoire was sequenced with immunoSEQ multiplex PCR; TCRdb's copy has only in-frame clones and lacks some. The table includes around 500,000 clones, around 30% detected once. Comment on this clone: Its specificity is unknown.

The clonotype originates from a man aged 18 to 29 in good health. Input material: naive CD4+ T cells from blood.

CDR3 DNA: TGCAGCGTTGAAGCAAGGGGGATATCAACAGATACGCAGTATTTT. Protein sequence: CSVEARGISTDTQYF. The chain is built from TRBV29-1 and TRBJ2-3; tentative D call: TRBD1 (6 bases). Trimming took 1 base from V and 3 from J, leaving 14 bases between them. From germline, CDR1 is SQVTM and CDR2 ANQGSEA. This CDR3 has 15 amino acids.